The rows below give T cell receptor beta chains drawn from one sample of a study of blood T cell repertoires in COVID-19. Assay: immunoSEQ multiplex PCR; the TCRdb copy retains only in-frame clones and omits some. The sample contains over 200,000 clones, 84% of which appear only once. Sample: peripheral blood. The receptors derive from a woman older than 75 with active or convalescent COVID-19. The CDR3 runs from the conserved cysteine through the conserved F or W. A row's size may be missing; if present it is once, few, many or a size class.

v_gene	j_gene	abundance	CDR3aa
TRBV19	TRBJ2-2	-	CASSMIWREGTGELFF
TRBV7-9	TRBJ2-7	-	CASSLVGGRSSYEQYF
TRBV6-5	TRBJ1-2	-	CASSYRRDRNYGYTF
TRBV7-9	TRBJ2-2	-	CASSLWGSFNTGELFF
TRBV18	TRBJ1-3	-	CANSPPGFGNTIYF
TRBV15	TRBJ1-1	once	CATSRVFRAALNTEAFF
TRBV6-5	TRBJ1-3	once	CASSYSSGAGNTIYF
TRBV21-1	TRBJ2-7	-	CASSKSLAGYEQYF
TRBV7-2	TRBJ1-6	-	CASSYGQGASNSPLHF
TRBV5-4	TRBJ2-1	-	CASSLVATSFEQFF
TRBV11-2	TRBJ1-1	-	CASSRATGGLLEAFF
TRBV2	TRBJ2-1	-	CASTSGGLAANEQFF
TRBV29-1	TRBJ2-3	once	CSVEPPVTDTQYF
TRBV29-1	TRBJ2-1	once	CSVELLIGVDNEQFF
TRBV2	TRBJ1-1	-	CASTQGNTEAFF
TRBV18	TRBJ2-3	-	CASSVPRGGTSTDTQYF
TRBV6-4	TRBJ2-1	-	CASSALAGVEQFF
TRBV12-3/TRBV12-4	TRBJ2-3	-	CASSRESTDTQYF
TRBV25-1	TRBJ2-7	-	CASSREGTLSYEQYF